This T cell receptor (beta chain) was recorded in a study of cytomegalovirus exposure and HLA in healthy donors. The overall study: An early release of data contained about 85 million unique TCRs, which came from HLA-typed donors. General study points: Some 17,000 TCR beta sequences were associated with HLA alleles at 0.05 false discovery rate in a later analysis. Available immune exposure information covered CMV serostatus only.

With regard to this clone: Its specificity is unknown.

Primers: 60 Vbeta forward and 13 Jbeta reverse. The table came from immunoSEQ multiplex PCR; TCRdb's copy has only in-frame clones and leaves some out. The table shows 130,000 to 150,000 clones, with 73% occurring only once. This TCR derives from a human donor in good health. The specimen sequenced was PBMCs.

The CDR3 sequence is CASSPGQGGTEAFF. In nucleotides, the CDR3 is TGTGCCAGCTCACCCGGACAGGGGGGCACTGAAGCTTTCTTT. This chain connects TRBV18 to TRBJ1-1; TRBD1 matches at 10 bases. Looked up from germline, CDR1 is KGHSH and CDR2 is LQKENI. V lost 3 bases and J lost 4; bases outside the gene matches: 2. The CDR3 length is 14 residues. The whole variable domain, remainder taken from reference TRBV18 and TRBJ1-1, is NAGVMQNPRHLVRRRGQEARLRCSPMKGHSHVYWYRQLPEEGLKFMVYLQKENIIDESGMPKERFSAEFPKEGPSILRIQQVVRGDSAAYFCASSPGQGGTEAFFGQGTRLTVV.